This TCR beta chain comes out of a study of cytomegalovirus exposure and HLA in healthy donors. Study-wide context: A subsequent analysis reported that the 120 validation repertoires were produced on the same platform that had also been used for the 666 first-cohort repertoires. Study conclusions and caveats: Clusters of TCRs from the first cohort tended to co-occur in the 95 to 150 validation repertoires (as a later analysis found). Investigators reported 150 to 200 TCR beta chains as tied to cytomegalovirus.

Only in-frame clones appear in the TCRdb table, and some are missing; sequencing was by immunoSEQ multiplex PCR. The table has some 150,000 clones, roughly 91% seen once. Concerning this clone itself: Antigen specificity is unknown.

The CDR3 is 14 residues long. Per germline, CDR1 SNHLY and CDR2 FYNNEI. V lost 4 bases and J lost 7, with 14 bases in between. The chain uses TRBV2 and TRBJ2-1; D may be TRBD2 (6 bases). This clonotype was sampled from a man aged 18 to 35 in good health and CMV-seronegative. Sequenced sample: PBMCs. CDR3 sequence reads: CASSGTIKGNEQFF. The CDR3 region has the DNA TGTGCCAGCAGTGGGACTATCAAGGGGAATGAGCAGTTCTTC. Supplemented by reference TRBV2 and TRBJ2-1, the full variable domain reads EPEVTQTPSHQVTQMGQEVILRCVPISNHLYFYWYRQILGQKVEFLVSFYNNEISEKSEIFDDQFSVERPDGSNFTLKIRSTKLEDSAMYFCASSGTIKGNEQFFGPGTRLTVL.